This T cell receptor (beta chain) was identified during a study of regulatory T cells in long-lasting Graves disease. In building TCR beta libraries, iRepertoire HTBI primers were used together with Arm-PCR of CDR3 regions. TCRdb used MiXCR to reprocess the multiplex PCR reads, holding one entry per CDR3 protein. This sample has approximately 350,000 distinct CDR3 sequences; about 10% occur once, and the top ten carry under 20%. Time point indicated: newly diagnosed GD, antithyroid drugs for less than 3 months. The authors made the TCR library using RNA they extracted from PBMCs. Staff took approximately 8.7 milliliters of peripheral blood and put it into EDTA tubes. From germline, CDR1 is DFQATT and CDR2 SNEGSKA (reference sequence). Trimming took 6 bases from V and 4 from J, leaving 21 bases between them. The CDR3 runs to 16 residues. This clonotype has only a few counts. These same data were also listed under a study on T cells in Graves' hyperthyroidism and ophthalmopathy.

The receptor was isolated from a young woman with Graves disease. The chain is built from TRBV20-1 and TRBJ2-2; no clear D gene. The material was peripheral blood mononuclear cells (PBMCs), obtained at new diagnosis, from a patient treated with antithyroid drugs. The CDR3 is CSARNPRQGRTGELFF. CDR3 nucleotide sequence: TGCAGTGCCCGTAACCCCCGGCAAGGACGCACCGGGGAGCTGTTTTTT.